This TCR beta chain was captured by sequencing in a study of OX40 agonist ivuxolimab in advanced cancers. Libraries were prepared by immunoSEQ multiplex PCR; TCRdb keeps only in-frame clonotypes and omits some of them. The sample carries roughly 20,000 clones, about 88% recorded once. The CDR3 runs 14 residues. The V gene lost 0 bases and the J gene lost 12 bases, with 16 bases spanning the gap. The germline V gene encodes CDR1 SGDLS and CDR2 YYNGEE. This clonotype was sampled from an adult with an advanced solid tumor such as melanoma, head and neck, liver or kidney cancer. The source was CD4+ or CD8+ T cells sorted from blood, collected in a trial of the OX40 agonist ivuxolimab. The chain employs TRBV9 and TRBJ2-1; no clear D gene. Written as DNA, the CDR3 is TGTGCCAGCAGCGTAGTCCCAGCCCTCGGCCTGCAGTTCTTC. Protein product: CASSVVPALGLQFF.